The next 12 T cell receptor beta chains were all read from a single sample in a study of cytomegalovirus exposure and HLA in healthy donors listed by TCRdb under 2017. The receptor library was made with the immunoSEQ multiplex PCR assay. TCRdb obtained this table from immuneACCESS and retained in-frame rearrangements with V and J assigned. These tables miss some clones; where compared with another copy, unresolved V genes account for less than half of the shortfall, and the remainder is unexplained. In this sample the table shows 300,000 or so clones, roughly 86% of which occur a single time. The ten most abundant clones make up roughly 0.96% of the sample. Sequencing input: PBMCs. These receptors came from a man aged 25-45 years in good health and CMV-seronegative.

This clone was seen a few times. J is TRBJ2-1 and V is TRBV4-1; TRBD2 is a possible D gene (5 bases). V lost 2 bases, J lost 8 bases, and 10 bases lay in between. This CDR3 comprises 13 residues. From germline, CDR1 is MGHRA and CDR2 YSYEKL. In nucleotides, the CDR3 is TGCGCCAGCAGCCAACGACTATCCTATGAGCAGTTCTTC. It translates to CASSQRLSYEQFF.

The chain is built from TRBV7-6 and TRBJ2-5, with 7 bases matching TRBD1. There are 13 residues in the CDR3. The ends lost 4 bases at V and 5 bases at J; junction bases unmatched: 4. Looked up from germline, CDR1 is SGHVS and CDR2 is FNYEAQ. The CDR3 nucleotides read TGTGCCAGCAGCTCTGGGACAGACGAGACCCAGTACTTC. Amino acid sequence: CASSSGTDETQYF.

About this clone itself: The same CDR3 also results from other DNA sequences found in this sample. CDR3 in DNA: TGTGCCAGCTCACCCACGACAGGGAACACTGAAGCTTTCTTT. The encoded protein is CASSPTTGNTEAFF. The chain has TRBV18 and TRBJ1-1; possibly TRBD1 for D (6 bases). In germline, CDR1 is KGHSH, CDR2 LQKENI. The CDR3 extends over 14 amino acids. The V end lost 3 bases, the J end lost 1 base, and 9 bases lay between the germline ends.

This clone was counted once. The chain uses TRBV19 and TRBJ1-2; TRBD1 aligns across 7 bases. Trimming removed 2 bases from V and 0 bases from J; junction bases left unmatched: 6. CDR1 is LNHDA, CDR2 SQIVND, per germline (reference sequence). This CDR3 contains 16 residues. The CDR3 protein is CASSIPGTDTNYGYTF. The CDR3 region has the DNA TGTGCCAGTAGTATACCGGGGACAGACACTAACTATGGCTACACCTTC.

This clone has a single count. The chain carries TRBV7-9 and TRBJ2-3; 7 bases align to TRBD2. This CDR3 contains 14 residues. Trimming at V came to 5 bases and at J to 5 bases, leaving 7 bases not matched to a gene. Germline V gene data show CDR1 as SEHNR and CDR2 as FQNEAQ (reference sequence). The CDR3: CASSLLGGVDTQYF. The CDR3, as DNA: TGTGCCAGCAGCCTCCTTGGGGGGGTAGATACGCAGTATTTT.

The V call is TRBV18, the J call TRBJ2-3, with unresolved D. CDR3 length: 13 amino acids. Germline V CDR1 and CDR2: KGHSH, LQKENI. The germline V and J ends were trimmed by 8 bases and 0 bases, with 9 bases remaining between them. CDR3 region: CASLHGSTDTQYF. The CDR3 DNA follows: TGTGCCAGCCTCCACGGGAGCACAGATACGCAGTATTTT. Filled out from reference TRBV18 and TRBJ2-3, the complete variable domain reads NAGVMQNPRHLVRRRGQEARLRCSPMKGHSHVYWYRQLPEEGLKFMVYLQKENIIDESGMPKERFSAEFPKEGPSILRIQQVVRGDSAAYFCASLHGSTDTQYFGPGTRLTVL.

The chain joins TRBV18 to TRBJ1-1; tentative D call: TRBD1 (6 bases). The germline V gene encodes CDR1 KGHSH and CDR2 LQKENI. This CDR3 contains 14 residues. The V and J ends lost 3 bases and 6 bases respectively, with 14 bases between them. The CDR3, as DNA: TGTGCCAGCTCACCGATATCAGGGGAAGCTGAAGCTTTCTTT. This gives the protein CASSPISGEAEAFF.

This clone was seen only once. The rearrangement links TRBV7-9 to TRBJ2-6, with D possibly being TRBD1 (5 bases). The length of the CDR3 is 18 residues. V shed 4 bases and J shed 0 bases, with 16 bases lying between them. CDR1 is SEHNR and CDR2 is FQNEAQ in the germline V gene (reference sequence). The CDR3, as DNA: TGTGCCAGCAGCTCATTTGGGGTAGGGGTCTCTGGGGCCAACGTCCTGACTTTC. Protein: CASSSFGVGVSGANVLTF.

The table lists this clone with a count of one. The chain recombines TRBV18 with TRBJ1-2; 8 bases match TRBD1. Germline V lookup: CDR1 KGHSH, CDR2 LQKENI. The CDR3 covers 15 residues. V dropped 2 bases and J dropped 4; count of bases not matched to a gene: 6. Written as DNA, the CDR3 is TGTGCCAGCTCACCAATCACAGGGGGAATCTATGGCTACACCTTC. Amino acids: CASSPITGGIYGYTF.

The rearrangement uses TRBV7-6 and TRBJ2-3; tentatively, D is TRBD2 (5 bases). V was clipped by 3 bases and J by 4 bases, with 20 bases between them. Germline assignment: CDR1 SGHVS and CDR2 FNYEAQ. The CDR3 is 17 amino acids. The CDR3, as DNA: TGTGCCAGCAGCTTTAGAGATAAGTTGCTAGCATCAGATACGCAGTATTTT. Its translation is CASSFRDKLLASDTQYF.

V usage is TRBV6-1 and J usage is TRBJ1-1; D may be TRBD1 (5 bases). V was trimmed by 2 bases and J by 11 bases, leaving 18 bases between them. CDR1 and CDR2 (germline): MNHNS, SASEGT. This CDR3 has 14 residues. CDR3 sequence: CASSESLSGTWAFF. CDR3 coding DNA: TGTGCCAGCAGTGAAAGCCTTAGCGGGACTTGGGCTTTCTTT.

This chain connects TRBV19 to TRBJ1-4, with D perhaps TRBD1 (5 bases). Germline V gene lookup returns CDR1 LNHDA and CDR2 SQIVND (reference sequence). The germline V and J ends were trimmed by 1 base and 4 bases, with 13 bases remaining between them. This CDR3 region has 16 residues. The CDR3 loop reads CASSIGMVGLNEKLFF. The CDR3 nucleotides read TGTGCCAGTAGTATAGGAATGGTGGGACTTAATGAAAAACTGTTTTTT.